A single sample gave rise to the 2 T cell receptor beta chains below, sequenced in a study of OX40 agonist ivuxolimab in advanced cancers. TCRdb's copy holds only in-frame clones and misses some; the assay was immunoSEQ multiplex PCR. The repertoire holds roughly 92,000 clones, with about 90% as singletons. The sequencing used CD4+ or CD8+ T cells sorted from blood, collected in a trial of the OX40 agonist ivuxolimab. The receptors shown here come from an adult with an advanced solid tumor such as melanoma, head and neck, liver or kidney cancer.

The CDR3 DNA reads TGTGCCAGCAGGACCCGCGGGACAGATAATCAGCCCCAGCATTTT. Its protein is CASRTRGTDNQPQHF. V is TRBV27 and J is TRBJ1-5; 7 positions match TRBD1. The CDR3 is 15 residues long. Germline assignment: CDR1 MNHEY and CDR2 SMNVEV (reference sequence). The junction had 9 bases not matched to a gene; V was cut back by 6 bases and J by 4 bases.

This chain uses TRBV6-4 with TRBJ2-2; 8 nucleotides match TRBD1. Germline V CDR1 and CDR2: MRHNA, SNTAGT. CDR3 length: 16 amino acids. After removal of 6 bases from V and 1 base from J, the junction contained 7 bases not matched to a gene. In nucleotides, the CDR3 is TGTGCCAGCAGCCTCTACGGACAGGGGAACACCGGGGAGCTGTTTTTT. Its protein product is CASSLYGQGNTGELFF.